A single sample is the source of the 9 T cell receptor beta chains below, sequenced in a study of blood T cell repertoires in COVID-19. The assay was immunoSEQ multiplex PCR, and TCRdb's table has in-frame clones only and misses some. The sample lists roughly 120,000 clones; about 84% were seen once. The sequenced material came from peripheral blood. Source of these receptors: a human donor in a cohort sampled during active COVID-19.

The chain employs TRBV6-5 and TRBJ1-2, with D possibly being TRBD1 (5 bases). V lost 6 bases and J lost 2, with 16 bases in between. The germline V gene encodes CDR1 MNHEY and CDR2 SVGAGI. This CDR3 is 15 amino acids long. CDR3 in amino acids: CASRYRTGSNYGYTF. The DNA of the CDR3 is TGTGCCAGCAGGTACCGTACAGGTTCCAACTATGGCTACACCTTC.

The CDR3 loop is CASSLAADAAGELFF. In DNA form, the CDR3 reads TGCGCCAGCAGCTTGGCCGCGGATGCCGCCGGGGAGCTGTTTTTT. The chain is built from TRBV5-1 and TRBJ2-2; D remains unclear. Trimming removed 0 bases from V and 6 bases from J, with 12 bases in between. Germline CDR1 reads SGHRS; CDR2 reads YFSETQ. This CDR3 is built from 15 residues.

The V gene is TRBV9, the J gene TRBJ2-3; TRBD2 aligns across 8 bases. The junction had 5 bases not matched to a gene; V was cut back by 0 bases and J by 5 bases. Germline V gene data show CDR1 as SGDLS and CDR2 as YYNGEE. The CDR3 runs 15 residues. CDR3 residues: CASSVDLTSGDTQYF. Here the CDR3 DNA reads TGTGCCAGCAGCGTAGACTTAACTAGCGGAGATACGCAGTATTTT. Combining the CDR3 with reference TRBV9 and TRBJ2-3 gives the whole variable domain DSGVTQTPKHLITATGQRVTLRCSPRSGDLSVYWYQQSLDQGLQFLIQYYNGEERAKGNILERFSAQQFPDLHSELNLSSLELGDSALYFCASSVDLTSGDTQYFGPGTRLTVL.

The chain employs TRBV6-5 and TRBJ2-7, with 9 bases lining up with TRBD2. From germline, CDR1 is MNHEY and CDR2 SVGAGI. The V and J ends lost 0 bases and 5 bases, in that order; junction bases with no gene match: 8. CDR3 length equals 16 residues. CDR3 sequence: CASSYSRFSGRNEQYF. CDR3 bases: TGTGCCAGCAGTTACTCGAGGTTTAGCGGGAGAAACGAGCAGTACTTC.

This chain uses TRBV7-9 with TRBJ2-7, with 11 positions matching TRBD2. Germline lookup yields CDR1 SEHNR and CDR2 FQNEAQ (reference sequence). This CDR3 is 17 amino acids long. V shed 8 bases, J shed 0 bases, and the junction held 12 bases outside the gene matches. Here the CDR3 DNA reads TGTGCCAGCCATACCGGGACTAGCGGCTCCACCTCCTACGAGCAGTACTTC. Its translation: CASHTGTSGSTSYEQYF.

V and J are TRBV7-9 and TRBJ2-7, with 8 bases that match TRBD1. Trimming took 4 bases from V and 4 from J; bases not matched to a gene: 0. The CDR3 is 12 amino acids. The germline V gene encodes CDR1 SEHNR and CDR2 FQNEAQ (reference sequence). The CDR3 loop is CASSWTGYEQYF. The DNA for the CDR3 is TGTGCCAGCAGCTGGACAGGGTACGAGCAGTACTTC. Full variable domain (rest looked up from reference TRBV7-9 and TRBJ2-7): DTGVSQNPRHKITKRGQNVTFRCDPISEHNRLYWYRQTLGQGPEFLTYFQNEAQLEKSRLLSDRFSAERPKGSFSTLEIQRTEQGDSAMYLCASSWTGYEQYFGPGTRLTVT.

The chain carries TRBV5-4 and TRBJ1-1; 9 bases map to TRBD1. From germline, CDR1 is SGHNT and CDR2 YYREEE (reference sequence). Trimming took 5 bases from V and 8 from J; bases not matched to a gene: 4. The CDR3 runs 12 residues. DNA of the CDR3: TGTGCCAGCAGGACAGGGGGAGGCGAAGCTTTCTTT. Amino acids: CASRTGGGEAFF.

This clone was counted once. The chain employs TRBV18 and TRBJ2-7; TRBD2 agrees at 7 bases. This CDR3 contains 15 residues. Trimming at V came to 3 bases and at J to 2 bases, leaving 7 bases not matched to a gene. From germline, CDR1 is KGHSH and CDR2 LQKENI. CDR3 amino acids: CASSPWGEGPYEQYF. The CDR3 bases are TGTGCCAGCTCACCTTGGGGGGAGGGCCCCTACGAGCAGTACTTC.

The chain couples TRBV27 to TRBJ1-2; 8 bases are shared with TRBD1. This CDR3 has 14 residues. The J segment lost 3 bases and the V segment lost 10 bases, leaving 10 bases of the junction unmatched. In germline, CDR1 is MNHEY, CDR2 SMNVEV (reference sequence). The CDR3 nucleotides read TGTGCCACATCGCCCCAGGACAGGGACTATGGCTACACCTTC. This translates into CATSPQDRDYGYTF.